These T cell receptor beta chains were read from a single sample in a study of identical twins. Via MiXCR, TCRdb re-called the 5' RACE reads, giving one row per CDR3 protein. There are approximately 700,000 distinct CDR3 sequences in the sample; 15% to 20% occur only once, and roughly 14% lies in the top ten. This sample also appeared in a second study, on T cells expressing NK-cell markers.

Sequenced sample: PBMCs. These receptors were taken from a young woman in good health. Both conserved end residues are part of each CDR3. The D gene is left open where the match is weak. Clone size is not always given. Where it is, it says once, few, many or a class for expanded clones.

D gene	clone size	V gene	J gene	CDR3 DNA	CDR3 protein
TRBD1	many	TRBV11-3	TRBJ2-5	TGTGCCAGCAGCTTGGGGACAGCAGAGACCCAGTACTTC	CASSLGTAETQYF
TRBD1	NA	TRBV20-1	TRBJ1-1	TGCAGTGCGCCCGAGGACAGGAAGACTGAAGCTTTCTTT	CSAPEDRKTEAFF
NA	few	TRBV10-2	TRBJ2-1	TGCGCCAGCAGTGATGGCGAAAAGCACCCTAGCTCCTACAATGAGCAGTTCTTC	CASSDGEKHPSSYNEQFF
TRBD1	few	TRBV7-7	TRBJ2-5	TGTGCTAGCAGCCAGGACAGGGAAGAGACCCAGTACTTC	CASSQDREETQYF
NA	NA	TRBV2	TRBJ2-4	TGTGCCAGCAGAAACTACATTCAGTACTTC	CASRNYIQYF
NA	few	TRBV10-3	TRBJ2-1	TGTGCCATCAGCCTCCCCCAAAGGGGGAATGAGCAGTTCTTC	CAISLPQRGNEQFF
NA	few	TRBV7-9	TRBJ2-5	TGTGCCAGCAGCTTAGACAGGTATTCGGAGACCCAGTACTTC	CASSLDRYSETQYF
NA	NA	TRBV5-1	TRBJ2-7	TGCGCCAGCAGCTTGGGTCAGGGGATATCGTACGAGCAGTACTTC	CASSLGQGISYEQYF
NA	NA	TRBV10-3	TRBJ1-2	TGTGCCATCAGTGAGTCATCCGGGCAGGGGGGCTACACCTTC	CAISESSGQGGYTF
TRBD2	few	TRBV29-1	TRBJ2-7	TGCAGCGTTGCCGGCGGCGGGAGGGACGAGCAGTACTTC	CSVAGGGRDEQYF
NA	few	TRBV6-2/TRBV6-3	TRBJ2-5	TGTGCCAGCACCCACGTTGAAGAGACCCAGTACTTC	CASTHVEETQYF
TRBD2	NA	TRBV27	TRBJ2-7	TGTGCCAGCAGTTCCCACCGCGGGAGGAGGAGCTCCTACGAGCAGTACTTC	CASSSHRGRRSSYEQYF
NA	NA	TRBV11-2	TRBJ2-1	TGTGCCACTAGACCCCCTAACCCCCTCTCCTACAATGAGCAGTTCTTC	CATRPPNPLSYNEQFF
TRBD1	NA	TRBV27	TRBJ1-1	TGTGCCAGCAGACTACAGACAGGGCAAAGGGGCACTGAAGCTTTCTTT	CASRLQTGQRGTEAFF
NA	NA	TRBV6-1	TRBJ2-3	TGTGCCAGCAGTGAAGATTGGGCCCCTGGAGATACGCAGTATTTT	CASSEDWAPGDTQYF
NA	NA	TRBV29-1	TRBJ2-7	TGCAGCGTAAGGACCGGGCTCCACGAGCAGTACTTC	CSVRTGLHEQYF
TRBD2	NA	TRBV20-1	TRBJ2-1	TGCAGTGCTAGAAGAGAAGAAGGGACTAGGCCTTACAATGAGCAGTTCTTC	CSARREEGTRPYNEQFF
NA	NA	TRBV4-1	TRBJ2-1	TGCGCCAGCAGCCAAGTTGGAAAGCAGTTCTTC	CASSQVGKQFF
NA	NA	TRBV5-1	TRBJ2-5	TGCGCCAGCAACATAGGAGGGTTTCGGGGAGAGACCCAGTACTTC	CASNIGGFRGETQYF
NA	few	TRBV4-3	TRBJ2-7	TGCGCCAGCAGCCAAGAAGGCTGGGCGGGATTCTCCTACGAGCAGTACTTC	CASSQEGWAGFSYEQYF
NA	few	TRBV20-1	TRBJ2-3	TGCAGTGCTAGAGAAGGCGGGCCGGCGAATACGCAGTATTTT	CSAREGGPANTQYF
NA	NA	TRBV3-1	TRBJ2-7	TGTGCCAGCAGCCCCGAAGGGCCGTCCTACGAGCAGTACTTC	CASSPEGPSYEQYF
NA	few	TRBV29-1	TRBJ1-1	TGCAGCGTTGATTTAGTCGCTGAAGCTTTCTTT	CSVDLVAEAFF
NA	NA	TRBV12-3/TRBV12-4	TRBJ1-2	TGTGCCAGCAGTTTACTCGGGGAATTTAATAGCTACACCTTC	CASSLLGEFNSYTF
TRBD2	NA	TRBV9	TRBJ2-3	TGTGCCAGCAGCGCCGCCGGGACTAGCGGAAGCACAGATACGCAGTATTTT	CASSAAGTSGSTDTQYF
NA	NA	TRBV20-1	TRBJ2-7	TGCAGTGCATTCTCAAGGACCCGCAGCTCCTACGAGCAGTACTTC	CSAFSRTRSSYEQYF
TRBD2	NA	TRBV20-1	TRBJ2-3	TGCAGTGCTAGAGGTCCGGGGGGGTACACAGATACGCAGTATTTT	CSARGPGGYTDTQYF